The 2 T cell receptor beta chains below come from one sample, sequenced in a study of control samples from healthy donors and cancer patients. Assay: immunoSEQ multiplex PCR; the TCRdb copy retains only in-frame clones and omits some. The data hold about 150,000 clones, with roughly 93% observed a single time. Sequencing input: blood. The receptors were gathered from a young man in good health.

Here the CDR3 DNA reads TGTGCCAGCAGTGACGGGGGGGCGAACACCGGGGAGCTGTTTTTT. Protein product: CASSDGGANTGELFF. This rearrangement joins TRBV6-4 to TRBJ2-2, with TRBD2 matching 7 bases. The germline CDR1 and CDR2 sequences are MRHNA and SNTAGT. The J segment lost 0 bases and the V segment lost 2 bases, leaving 0 bases of the junction unmatched. The CDR3 spans 15 residues.

This clone was recorded once. The genes are TRBV2 and TRBJ2-7; 8 bases are a match to TRBD2. The V segment lost 3 bases and the J segment 1 base; nucleotides outside the gene matches: 5. Germline CDR1 and CDR2: SNHLY and FYNNEI. This CDR3 is 15 amino acids long. DNA for the CDR3: TGTGCCAGCAGTGAGCTGGGACTAGGGTCCTACGAGCAGTACTTC. Translated: CASSELGLGSYEQYF. Variable domain in full (rest from reference TRBV2 and TRBJ2-7): EPEVTQTPSHQVTQMGQEVILRCVPISNHLYFYWYRQILGQKVEFLVSFYNNEISEKSEIFDDQFSVERPDGSNFTLKIRSTKLEDSAMYFCASSELGLGSYEQYFGPGTRLTVT.